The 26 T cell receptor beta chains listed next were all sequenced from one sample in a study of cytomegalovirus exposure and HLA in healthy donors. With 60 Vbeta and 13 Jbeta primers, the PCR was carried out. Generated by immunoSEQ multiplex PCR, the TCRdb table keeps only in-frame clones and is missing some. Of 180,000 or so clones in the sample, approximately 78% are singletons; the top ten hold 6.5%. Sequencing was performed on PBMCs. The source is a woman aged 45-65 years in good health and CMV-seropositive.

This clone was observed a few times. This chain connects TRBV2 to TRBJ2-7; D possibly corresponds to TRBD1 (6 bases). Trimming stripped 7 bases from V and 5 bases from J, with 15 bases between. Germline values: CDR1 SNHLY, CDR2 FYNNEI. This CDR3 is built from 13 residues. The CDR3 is CASKRGIGDEQYF. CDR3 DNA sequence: TGTGCCAGCAAGAGGGGGATCGGCGACGAGCAGTACTTC.

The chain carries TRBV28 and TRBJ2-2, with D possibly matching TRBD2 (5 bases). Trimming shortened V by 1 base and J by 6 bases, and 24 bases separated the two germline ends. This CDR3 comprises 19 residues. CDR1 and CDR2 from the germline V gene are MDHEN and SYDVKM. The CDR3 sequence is CASSLLVGRPPKTAGELFF. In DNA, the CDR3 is TGTGCCAGCAGTTTATTAGTGGGGAGACCCCCCAAGACCGCCGGGGAGCTGTTTTTT. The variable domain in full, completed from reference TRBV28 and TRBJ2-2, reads DVKVTQSSRYLVKRTGEKVFLECVQDMDHENMFWYRQDPGLGLRLIYFSYDVKMKEKGDIPEGYSVSREKKERFSLILESASTNQTSMYLCASSLLVGRPPKTAGELFFGEGSRLTVL.

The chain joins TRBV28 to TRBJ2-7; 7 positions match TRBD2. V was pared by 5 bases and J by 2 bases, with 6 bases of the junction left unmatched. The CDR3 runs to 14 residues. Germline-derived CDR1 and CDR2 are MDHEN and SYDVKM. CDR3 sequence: CASSVDGGTYEQYF. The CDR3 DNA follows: TGTGCCAGCAGTGTCGACGGGGGGACCTACGAGCAGTACTTC.

This chain's CDR3 is CASSLDGYNEQFF. In DNA, the CDR3 is TGCGCCAGCAGCCTGGACGGGTACAATGAGCAGTTCTTC. This chain connects TRBV5-1 to TRBJ2-1, with unresolved D. Trimming shortened V by 4 bases and J by 4 bases, and 9 bases separated the two germline ends. The CDR3 loop spans 13 amino acids. The germline CDR1 and CDR2 sequences are SGHRS and YFSETQ.

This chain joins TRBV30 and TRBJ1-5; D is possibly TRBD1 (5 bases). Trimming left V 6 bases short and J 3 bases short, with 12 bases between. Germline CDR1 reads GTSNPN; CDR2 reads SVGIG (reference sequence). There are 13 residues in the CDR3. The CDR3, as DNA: TGTGCCTGTGGGGGGAAAGACAATCAGCCCCAGCATTTT. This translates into CACGGKDNQPQHF.

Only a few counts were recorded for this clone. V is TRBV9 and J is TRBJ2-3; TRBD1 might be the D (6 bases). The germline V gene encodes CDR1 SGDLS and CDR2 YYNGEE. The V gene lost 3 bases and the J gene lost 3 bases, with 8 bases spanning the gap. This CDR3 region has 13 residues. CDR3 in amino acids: CASSDRVTDTQYF. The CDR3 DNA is TGTGCCAGCAGCGACAGGGTAACAGATACGCAGTATTTT.

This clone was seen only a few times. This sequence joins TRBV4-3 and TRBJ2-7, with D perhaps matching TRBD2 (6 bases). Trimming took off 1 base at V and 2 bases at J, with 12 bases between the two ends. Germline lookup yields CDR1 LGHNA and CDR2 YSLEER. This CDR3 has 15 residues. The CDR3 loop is CASSQVLADTYEQYF. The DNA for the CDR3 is TGCGCCAGCAGCCAAGTCTTAGCGGACACCTACGAGCAGTACTTC.

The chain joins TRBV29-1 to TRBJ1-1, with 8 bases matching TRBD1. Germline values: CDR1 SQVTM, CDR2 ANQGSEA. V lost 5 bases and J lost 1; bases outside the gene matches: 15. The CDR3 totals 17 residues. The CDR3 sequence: CSVPIRDRRTSNTEAFF. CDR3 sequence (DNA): TGCAGCGTTCCCATAAGGGACAGGCGGACCTCGAACACTGAAGCTTTCTTT.

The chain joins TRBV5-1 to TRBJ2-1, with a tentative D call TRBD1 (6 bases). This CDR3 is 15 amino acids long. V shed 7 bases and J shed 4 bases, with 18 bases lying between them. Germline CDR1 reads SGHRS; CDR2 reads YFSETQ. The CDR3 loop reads CASGHQDSAYNEQFF. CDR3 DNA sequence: TGCGCCAGCGGACATCAGGACAGTGCTTACAATGAGCAGTTCTTC.

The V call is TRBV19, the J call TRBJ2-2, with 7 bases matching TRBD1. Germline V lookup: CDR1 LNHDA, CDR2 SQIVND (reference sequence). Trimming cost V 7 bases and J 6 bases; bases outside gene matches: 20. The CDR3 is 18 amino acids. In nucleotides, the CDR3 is TGTGCCAGTACCCCAGATCGGACAGGAGAGGGTTCGGCCGGGGAGCTGTTTTTT. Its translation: CASTPDRTGEGSAGELFF.

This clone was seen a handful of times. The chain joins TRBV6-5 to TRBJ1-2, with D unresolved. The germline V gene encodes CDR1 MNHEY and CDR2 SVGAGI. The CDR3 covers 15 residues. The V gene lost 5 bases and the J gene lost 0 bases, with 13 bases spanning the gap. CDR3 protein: CASSKEPVTNYGYTF. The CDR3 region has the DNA TGTGCCAGCAGTAAGGAGCCGGTGACTAACTATGGCTACACCTTC.

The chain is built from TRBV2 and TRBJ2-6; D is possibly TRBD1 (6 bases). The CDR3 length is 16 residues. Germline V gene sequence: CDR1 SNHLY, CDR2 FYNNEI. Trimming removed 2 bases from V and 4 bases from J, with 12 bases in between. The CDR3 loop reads CASSESPGAGANVLTF. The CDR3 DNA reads TGTGCCAGCAGTGAATCGCCAGGGGCCGGGGCCAACGTCCTGACTTTC.

CDR3 sequence (DNA): TGTGCCAGCAGCTTGGGGGCTCGGTACGAGCAGTACTTC. It translates to CASSLGARYEQYF. The chain carries TRBV5-6 and TRBJ2-7, with D uncertain. The CDR3 is 13 amino acids. V was cut by 0 bases and J by 4 bases, with 8 bases left in between. Germline V CDR1 and CDR2: SGHDT, YYEEEE. Combining the CDR3 with reference TRBV5-6 and TRBJ2-7 gives the whole variable domain DAGVTQSPTHLIKTRGQQVTLRCSPKSGHDTVSWYQQALGQGPQFIFQYYEEEERQRGNFPDRFSGHQFPNYSSELNVNALLLGDSALYLCASSLGARYEQYFGPGTRLTVT.

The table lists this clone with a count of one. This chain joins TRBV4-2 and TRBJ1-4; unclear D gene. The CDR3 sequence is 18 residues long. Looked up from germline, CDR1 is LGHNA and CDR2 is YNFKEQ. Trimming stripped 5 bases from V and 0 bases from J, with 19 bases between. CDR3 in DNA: TGTGCCAGCAGCGCATCAAGGTCAGACGGGGCAACTAATGAAAAACTGTTTTTT. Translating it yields CASSASRSDGATNEKLFF.

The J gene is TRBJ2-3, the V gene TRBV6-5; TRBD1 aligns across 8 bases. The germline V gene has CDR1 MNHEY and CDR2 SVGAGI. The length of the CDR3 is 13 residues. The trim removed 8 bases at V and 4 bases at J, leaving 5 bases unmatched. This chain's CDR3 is CASRQGSPDTQYF. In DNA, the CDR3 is TGTGCCAGCCGACAGGGGAGCCCAGATACGCAGTATTTT.

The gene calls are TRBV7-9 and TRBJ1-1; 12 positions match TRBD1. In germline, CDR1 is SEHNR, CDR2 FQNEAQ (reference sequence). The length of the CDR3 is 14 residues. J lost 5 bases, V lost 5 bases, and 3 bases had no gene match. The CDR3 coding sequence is TGTGCCAGCAGCGCGGGACAGGGGGCGACTGAAGCTTTCTTT. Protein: CASSAGQGATEAFF. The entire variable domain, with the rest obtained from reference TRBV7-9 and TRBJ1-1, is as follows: DTGVSQNPRHKITKRGQNVTFRCDPISEHNRLYWYRQTLGQGPEFLTYFQNEAQLEKSRLLSDRFSAERPKGSFSTLEIQRTEQGDSAMYLCASSAGQGATEAFFGQGTRLTVV.

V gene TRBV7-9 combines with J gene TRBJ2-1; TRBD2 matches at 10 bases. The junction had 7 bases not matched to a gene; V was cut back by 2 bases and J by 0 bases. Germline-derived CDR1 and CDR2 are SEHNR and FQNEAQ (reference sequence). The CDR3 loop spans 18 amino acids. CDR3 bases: TGTGCCAGCAGCTTACTAGCGGGGGCCGGAAGCTCCTACAATGAGCAGTTCTTC. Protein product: CASSLLAGAGSSYNEQFF.

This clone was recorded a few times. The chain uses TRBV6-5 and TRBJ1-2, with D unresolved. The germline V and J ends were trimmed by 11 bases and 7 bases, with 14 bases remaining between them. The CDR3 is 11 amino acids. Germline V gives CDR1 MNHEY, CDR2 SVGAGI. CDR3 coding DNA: TGTGCCGTCTCGGGAGAGGGTGGCTACACCTTC. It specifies CAVSGEGGYTF.

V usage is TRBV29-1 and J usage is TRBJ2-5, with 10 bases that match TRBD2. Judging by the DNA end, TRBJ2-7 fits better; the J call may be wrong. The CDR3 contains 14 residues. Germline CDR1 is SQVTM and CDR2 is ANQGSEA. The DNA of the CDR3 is TGCAGCGTTGGTCCTAGCGGGAGAGTTTACGAGCAGTACTTC. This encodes CSVGPSGRVYEQYF.

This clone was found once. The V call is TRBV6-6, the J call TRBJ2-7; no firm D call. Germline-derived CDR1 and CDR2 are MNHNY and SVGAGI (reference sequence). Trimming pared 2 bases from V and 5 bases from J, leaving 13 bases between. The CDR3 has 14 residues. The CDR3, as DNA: TGTGCCAGCAGTTACGGCCCATCCGTCCACGAGCAGTACTTC. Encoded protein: CASSYGPSVHEQYF.

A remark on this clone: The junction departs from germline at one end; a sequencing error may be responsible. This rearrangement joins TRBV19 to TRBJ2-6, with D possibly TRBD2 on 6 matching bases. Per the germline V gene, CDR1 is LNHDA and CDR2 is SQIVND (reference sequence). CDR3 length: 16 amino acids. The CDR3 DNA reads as TGTGCCAGTAGTGTCTCCGGGACTTCTGGGGCCAACGGCCTGACTTTC. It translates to CASSVSGTSGANGLTF.

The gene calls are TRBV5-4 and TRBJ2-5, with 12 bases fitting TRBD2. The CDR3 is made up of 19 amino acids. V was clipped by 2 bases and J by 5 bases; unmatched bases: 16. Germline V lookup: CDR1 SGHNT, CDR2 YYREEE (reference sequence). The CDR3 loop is CASSLILGLAGHGGETQYF. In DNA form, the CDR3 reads TGTGCCAGCAGCTTAATTTTAGGACTAGCGGGACACGGCGGGGAGACCCAGTACTTC.

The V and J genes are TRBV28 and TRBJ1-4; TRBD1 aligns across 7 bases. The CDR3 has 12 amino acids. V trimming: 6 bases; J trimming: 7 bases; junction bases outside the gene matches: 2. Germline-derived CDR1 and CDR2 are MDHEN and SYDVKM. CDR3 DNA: TGTGCCAGCAGCGGGACAGTTGAAAAACTGTTTTTT. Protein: CASSGTVEKLFF. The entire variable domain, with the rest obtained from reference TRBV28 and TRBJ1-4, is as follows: DVKVTQSSRYLVKRTGEKVFLECVQDMDHENMFWYRQDPGLGLRLIYFSYDVKMKEKGDIPEGYSVSREKKERFSLILESASTNQTSMYLCASSGTVEKLFFGSGTQLSVL.

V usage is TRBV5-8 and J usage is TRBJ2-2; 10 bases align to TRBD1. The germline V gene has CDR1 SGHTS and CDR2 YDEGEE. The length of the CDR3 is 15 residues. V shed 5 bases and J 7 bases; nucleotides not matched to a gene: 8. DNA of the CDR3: TGTGCCAGCAGTTTCTCGGGACAGGGGATCGGGGAGCTGTTTTTT. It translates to CASSFSGQGIGELFF.

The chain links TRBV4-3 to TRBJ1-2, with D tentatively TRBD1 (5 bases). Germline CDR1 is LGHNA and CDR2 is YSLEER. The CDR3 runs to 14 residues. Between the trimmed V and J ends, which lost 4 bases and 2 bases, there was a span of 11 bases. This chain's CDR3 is CASSPGLLNYGYTF. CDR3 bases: TGCGCCAGCAGCCCGGGACTCCTAAACTATGGCTACACCTTC.

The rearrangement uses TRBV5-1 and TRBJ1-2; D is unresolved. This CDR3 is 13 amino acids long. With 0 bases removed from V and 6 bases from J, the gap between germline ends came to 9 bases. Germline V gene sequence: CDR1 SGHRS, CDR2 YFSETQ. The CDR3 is CASSLAGGDGYTF. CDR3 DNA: TGCGCCAGCAGCTTGGCCGGCGGGGATGGCTACACCTTC. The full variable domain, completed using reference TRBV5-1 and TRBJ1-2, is KAGVTQTPRYLIKTRGQQVTLSCSPISGHRSVSWYQQTPGQGLQFLFEYFSETQRNKGNFPGRFSGRQFSNSRSEMNVSTLELGDSALYLCASSLAGGDGYTFGSGTRLTVV.